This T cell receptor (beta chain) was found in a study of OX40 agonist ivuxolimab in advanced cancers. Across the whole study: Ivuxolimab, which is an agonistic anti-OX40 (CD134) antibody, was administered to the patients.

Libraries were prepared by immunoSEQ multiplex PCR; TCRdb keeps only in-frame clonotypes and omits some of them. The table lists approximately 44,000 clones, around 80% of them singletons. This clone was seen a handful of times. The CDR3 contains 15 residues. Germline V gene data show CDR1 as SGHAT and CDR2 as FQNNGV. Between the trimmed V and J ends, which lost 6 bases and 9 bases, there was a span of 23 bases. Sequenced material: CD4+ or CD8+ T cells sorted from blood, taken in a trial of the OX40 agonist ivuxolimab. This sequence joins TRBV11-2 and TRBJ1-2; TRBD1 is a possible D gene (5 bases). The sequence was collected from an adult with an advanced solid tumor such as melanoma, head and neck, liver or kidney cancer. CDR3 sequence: CASSSRTDGAISYTF. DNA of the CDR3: TGTGCCAGCAGTTCTAGGACGGATGGGGCTATTAGCTACACCTTC.